A selection of T cell receptor beta chains follows, all from one sample in a study of glioma-infiltrating T cells after dendritic cell vaccination. Data came from immunoSEQ multiplex PCR; TCRdb stores just in-frame clones and leaves some out. The repertoire holds some 24,000 clones, with roughly 91% as singletons. The input for sequencing was blood, taken after dendritic cell vaccination. Source of these receptors: a human donor with glioblastoma. Each CDR3 is given without its conserved first and last residue.

CDR3aa: ASSILGMRSQGYT
v_gene: TRBV6-5

CDR3aa: ASSIVRGDKNTEAF
v_gene: TRBV19

CDR3aa: ASSQRFGGGNTEAF
v_gene: TRBV4-1

CDR3aa: ASDPGWNQPQH
v_gene: TRBV2

CDR3aa: ASSQAERGGLDEQF
v_gene: TRBV4-1

CDR3aa: ASSRGQAVISGNTIY
v_gene: TRBV18

CDR3aa: ASSPYTRGRGANVLT
v_gene: TRBV11-2

CDR3aa: ASSALARDSTYEQY
v_gene: TRBV5-5

CDR3aa: ASGGGGSTEAF
v_gene: TRBV10-2

CDR3aa: ASSFSGRQPQH
v_gene: TRBV6-1

CDR3aa: ASSLVSDSDEQY
v_gene: TRBV5-5

CDR3aa: ASSHPGTSH
v_gene: TRBV23-1

CDR3aa: ASSLATGGYEQY
v_gene: TRBV5-1

CDR3aa: ASSLGGGTGLGEQY
v_gene: TRBV5-6

CDR3aa: ASRGSSYNSPLH
v_gene: TRBV6-1

CDR3aa: ASSFTRKETQY
v_gene: TRBV6-5

CDR3aa: ASSLGDRAEKLF
v_gene: TRBV5-4

CDR3aa: ASSYGGRGTGELF
v_gene: TRBV6-5

CDR3aa: ASSLGQGIDYGYT
v_gene: TRBV5-4

CDR3aa: ASSFKTGTGSYNEQF
v_gene: TRBV5-1

CDR3aa: ASSQATGGPYEQY
v_gene: TRBV4-1

CDR3aa: ASSEMRGVTDTQY
v_gene: TRBV6-1

CDR3aa: ASSLDRRINGEAF
v_gene: TRBV5-5

CDR3aa: ASRNTGKETQY
v_gene: TRBV14

CDR3aa: ASSPQGINQPQH
v_gene: TRBV27

CDR3aa: ASRLNYGYT
v_gene: TRBV6-1

CDR3aa: AIRGSAASTDTQY
v_gene: TRBV10-3

CDR3aa: ASSPLPSGSGYQETQY
v_gene: TRBV18